This T cell receptor beta chain appears in the sequencing data of a study of cytomegalovirus exposure and HLA in healthy donors (dated by TCRdb to the late 2010s). Concerning the study at large: An earlier analysis of some 500 of the donors reported 250 to 350 Gb of sequence data and roughly 110 million unique TCR beta sequences from roughly 200 million T cells. An early release covering roughly 600 HLA-typed donors comprised approximately 290 gigabases of sequencing data and roughly 85 million unique TCR sequences. Of the approximately 400 genotyped donors, 70% to 90% were placed in the genetic ancestry cluster associated with self-reported Caucasian donors. The aim of the study was to test whether cataloging public T cell receptors could identify signatures of past pathogen exposure. The study profiled the T cell repertoires of hundreds of subjects by immunosequencing and related them to cytomegalovirus serostatus. In addition to the first cohort of 650 to 750 subjects, a separate validation cohort of over 90 different subjects was used. High-throughput TCR immunosequencing, statistical association of individual TCRs with disease status, and machine learning were combined to predict cytomegalovirus infection status. In a later analysis, previously published TCR beta repertoires from 600 to 850 donors were re-analyzed and high-resolution HLA genotyping was added so that TCR occurrence patterns could be studied. Rather than drawing on any new phenotypic data, the later analysis identified candidate immune exposures from TCR beta sequences and the way those sequences occurred across donors. An earlier analysis of approximately 640 of the donors applied high-throughput TCR beta sequencing to assess whether each TCR beta V gene segment acted as functional or pseudogenic. Donor age, sex, ethnicity and CMV serostatus were compiled together with the repertoire data. A later genetic analysis took genome-wide SNP genotypes for about 55% of the 666 donors and used that subset as a discovery cohort. All discovery cohort repertoires had been generated using a single sequencing platform. Class I and class II HLA loci were covered by the typing at four-digit resolution. Typing coverage varied by locus: roughly 629-630 donors for A, B, C, DRB1 and DQB1; some 520 for DQA1; over 600 for DPA1; around 450 for DPB1. Because of strong linkage in the cohort, roughly five DR-DQ haplotypes were treated as single units for association and clustering. On average, 235,054 unique TCR beta nucleotide sequences were sequenced per donor among 398 genotyped donors of the cohort, with approximately 18% of those sequences being non-productive.

On the study overall, not on this receptor specifically: Most TCR sequences were observed very rarely across donors, whereas some public TCRs were present in many individuals. A few of the identified cytomegalovirus-associated TCR beta chains were confirmed in vitro to be specific for cytomegalovirus antigens. In a later analysis, HLA-associated TCR beta chains showed more clonal expansion and lower generation probabilities than non-associated chains that were equally common. A cluster of highly shared sequence variants was judged likely to be a technical artifact of the sequencing pipeline. Some IMGT-functional V segments, including TRBV6-2 and TRBV6-3, could not be distinguished by the 87-base-pair reads and were therefore excluded. Several of the top co-occurrence clusters appeared to be linked to parvovirus B19, influenza, CMV and Epstein-Barr virus, according to a later analysis. Because counts were too low, seventeen rarely observed V segments, including chromosome 9 orphons, were left out of the earlier analysis of a few hundred of the donors. The authors suggested that the approach could potentially be extended to other disease states and immunological phenotypes. A later genetic analysis reported fewer N-insertions in productive TCRs among donors in an Asian-associated ancestry cluster than the roughly 620-donor mean. A further reported finding was that TCR beta sequences accurately predicted the HLA-A and HLA-B alleles for most subjects in the first cohort. The study gave a list of 150 to 200 TCR beta chains associated with cytomegalovirus. A later analysis found that most CMV-associated TCR beta chains appeared HLA-restricted, with HLA associations seemingly driven largely by CMV exposure. The cohort was sequenced for TCR beta chains only, and without alpha or paired-chain data the features that could be detected were limited. Roughly uniform sequencing depth across donors was assumed in presence/absence analyses, although this assumption may not hold. A later analysis associated about 18,000 TCR beta sequences with specific HLA alleles at a false discovery rate of 0.05. In a later analysis, TCR association rates were found to vary across HLA loci, with the most associated TCRs seen for DRB1 alleles and the fewest for HLA-C alleles. Linkage disequilibrium might explain the correlated functional status among segregating V segments, but an unknown experimental factor could not be excluded. In both the original and validation cohorts, the classifier was reported to diagnose cytomegalovirus status with high specificity and sensitivity. Immune exposure information for the cohort was limited to CMV serostatus. A later genetic analysis associated a missense DCLRE1C variant with V-gene and J-gene trimming of TCR beta chains, and an independent cohort replicated the association. HLA typing was unavailable for some donors at each locus, so association tests used only the typed subset. Broadly in line with IMGT annotations, most TCR beta V segments showed up in productive rearrangements about 90% or about 30% of the time in an earlier analysis of a few hundred of the donors. When HLA alleles, especially DR and DQ, strongly co-occurred, attributing TCR associations to individual alleles was difficult.

In total, around 600 healthy bone marrow donors made up the cohort. At the time of sampling, all cohort members were nominally healthy, though unrecorded immune exposures were likely present. The donor tested CMV seronegative and was one of the 352 seronegative cohort members. Every donor gave a peripheral blood sample, and the peripheral blood mononuclear cells from that sample were used for TCR beta sequencing. The Qiagen DNeasy Blood Extraction Kit was used to extract genomic DNA from the blood cell samples. About this clone: No antigen is known for it. Within one base of it there is no much larger clone, and no base qualities were kept.

From V the trimming removes 0 bases and from J it removes 5 bases, while the gene matches leave 11 bases of the junction unaccounted for. The cysteine opens and the phenylalanine closes a CDR3 of 17 amino acids. Only CDR3 DNA is held: 51 bases, read in frame from base 1. From the germline V gene, CDR1 is SGDLS and CDR2 is YYNGEE. To prepare the library, the immunoSEQ multiplex PCR assay was applied. For the multiplex PCR, a mixture combining 60 forward primers for TCR Vbeta segments and 13 reverse primers for TCR Jbeta segments was used. A multiplex PCR assay on genomic DNA amplified the CDR3 region of rearranged TCR beta genes. Amplified TCR beta libraries were sequenced as 87-base-pair reads on the Illumina HiSeq System. The authors' pipeline ran thus. Across the 600 to 700 repertoires, a later analysis counted some 80 million unique TCR beta chains, roughly 11 million of which were shared by at least two donors. Raw reads were error-corrected and collapsed into unique sequences with a nearest-neighbor algorithm that merged closely related sequences to remove PCR and sequencing errors. Alignment of CDR3 sequences to IMGT reference sequences was used to assign V, D and J gene segments. For a sequence to be retained, a match of at least six nucleotides to both a V gene segment and a J gene segment was required. A rearrangement counted as productive if the CDR3 had no stop codons and remained in frame with V and J, and every other rearrangement counted as non-productive. Following IMGT convention, CDR3 was defined as the stretch from the second conserved V-encoded cysteine up to the conserved J-encoded phenylalanine. The earlier analysis of 500 to 600 of the donors excluded sequences that lacked an unambiguous match to a single V gene segment. In an earlier analysis of 587 of the donors, a V segment was called functional when productive rearrangements were above 56.7%, and segregating when the standard deviation between donors exceeded 5%. A statistical classification framework was developed to diagnose cytomegalovirus status using the catalog of TCR beta chain sequences. In a later analysis, TCR nucleotide sequences were compared against IMGT/GENE-DB human TR gene sequences so that V and J genes could be assigned. A later analysis assigned CDR3 sequences and most-parsimonious VDJ recombination scenarios with the TCRdist pipeline. A later analysis defined each TCR beta chain by its CDR3 amino acid sequence plus V-gene family, and excluded reads lacking a unique V-gene family. In a later analysis, 550 to 650 highly shared, low-generation-probability nucleotide sequences were removed to address suspected cross-contamination and a sequencing artifact. In a later analysis, a clonal expansion index for each public chain was calculated from normalized within-repertoire ranks of inferred template counts. A later analysis computed generation probabilities with a VDJ recombination model fitted to out-of-frame rearrangements, and checked the results against IGoR. In a later analysis, TCR-TCR, TCR-HLA and TCR-CMV co-occurrence was scored with hypergeometric tests, and a repertoire-size bias correction was applied to TCR pairs. In a later analysis, false discovery rates were estimated by permuting HLA or CMV assignments 20 times. In a later analysis, co-occurring TCRs were grouped using DBSCAN, with TCRdist sequence similarity added in when clustering inside HLA-allele-positive subsets. Repertoires with fewer than 30,000 or more than 120,000 public chains, plus five repertoires with anomalous nucleotide sharing, were excluded from co-occurrence clustering. Imported from immuneACCESS, the table was reduced by TCRdb to in-frame sequences with V and J called. These copies leave out some clones; in studies compared against another copy, an unresolved V gene accounts for under half, and the cause of the remainder is not known. V and J calls and clone size are those listed in that table; D and trimming were worked out from the DNA. This sample holds over 150,000 clones; roughly 83% were observed only once. The biggest ten clones account for 0.38% of the sample.

The clonotype was recovered from a boy aged 2-15 years in good health and CMV-seronegative. Recombination connected TRBV9 to TRBJ2-5; 9 bases in between match TRBD1. Sequencing used PBMCs. The bases read TGTGCCAGCAGCGTAGGCGTAGGGGACAGGGCAGGGGAGACCCAGTACTTC. Its translation reads: CASSVGVGDRAGETQYF.